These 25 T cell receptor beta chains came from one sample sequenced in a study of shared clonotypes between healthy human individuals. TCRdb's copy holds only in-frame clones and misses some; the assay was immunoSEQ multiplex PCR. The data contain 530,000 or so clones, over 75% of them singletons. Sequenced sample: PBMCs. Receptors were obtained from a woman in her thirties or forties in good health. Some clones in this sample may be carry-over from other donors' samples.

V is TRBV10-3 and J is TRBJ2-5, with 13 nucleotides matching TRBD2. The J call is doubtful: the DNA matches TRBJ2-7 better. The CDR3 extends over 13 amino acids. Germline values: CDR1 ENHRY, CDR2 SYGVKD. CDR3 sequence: CATRLAGGYEQYF. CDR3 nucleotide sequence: TGTGCCACCCGACTAGCGGGAGGCTACGAGCAGTACTTC.

The CDR3 loop is CASSSPQVSYEQYF. The CDR3 nucleotides are TGTGCCAGCTCATCCCCGCAGGTATCCTACGAGCAGTACTTC. The V and J genes are TRBV18 and TRBJ2-7; D not certain. The CDR3 is made up of 14 amino acids. V shed 5 bases and J shed 1 base, with 12 bases lying between them. Germline assignment: CDR1 KGHSH and CDR2 LQKENI.

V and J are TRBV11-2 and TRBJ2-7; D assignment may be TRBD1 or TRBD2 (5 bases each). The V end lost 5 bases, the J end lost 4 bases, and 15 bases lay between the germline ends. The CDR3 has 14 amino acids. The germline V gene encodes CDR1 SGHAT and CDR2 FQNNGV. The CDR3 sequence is CASSRDRDGYEQYF. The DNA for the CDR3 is TGTGCCAGCAGCCGTGACCGGGACGGGTACGAGCAGTACTTC.

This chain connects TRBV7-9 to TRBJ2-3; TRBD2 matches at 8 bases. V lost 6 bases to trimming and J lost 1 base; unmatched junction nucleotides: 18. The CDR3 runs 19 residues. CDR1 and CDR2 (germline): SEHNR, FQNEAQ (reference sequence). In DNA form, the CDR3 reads TGTGCCAGCAGGGCCAGGTTGGGGCGGGAGGAAAAACGCACAGATACGCAGTATTTT. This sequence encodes CASRARLGREEKRTDTQYF. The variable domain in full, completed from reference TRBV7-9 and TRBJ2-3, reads DTGVSQNPRHKITKRGQNVTFRCDPISEHNRLYWYRQTLGQGPEFLTYFQNEAQLEKSRLLSDRFSAERPKGSFSTLEIQRTEQGDSAMYLCASRARLGREEKRTDTQYFGPGTRLTVL.

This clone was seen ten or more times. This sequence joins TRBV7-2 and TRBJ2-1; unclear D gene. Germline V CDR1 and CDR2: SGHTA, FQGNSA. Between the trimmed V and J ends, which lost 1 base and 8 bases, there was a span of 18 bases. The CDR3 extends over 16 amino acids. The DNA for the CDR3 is TGTGCCAGCAGCTTAGGGAGAAATATCGTCGTGGATGAGCAGTTCTTC. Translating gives CASSLGRNIVVDEQFF.

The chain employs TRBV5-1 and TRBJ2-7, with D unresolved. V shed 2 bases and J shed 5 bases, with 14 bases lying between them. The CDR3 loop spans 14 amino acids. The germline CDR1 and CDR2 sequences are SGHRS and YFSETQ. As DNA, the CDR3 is TGCGCCAGCAGCTTCGACATGCCCTTGGACGAGCAGTACTTC. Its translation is CASSFDMPLDEQYF.

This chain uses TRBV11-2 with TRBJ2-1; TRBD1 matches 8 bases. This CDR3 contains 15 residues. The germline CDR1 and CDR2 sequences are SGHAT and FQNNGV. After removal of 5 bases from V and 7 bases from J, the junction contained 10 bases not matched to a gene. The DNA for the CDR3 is TGTGCCAGCAGCAAAGGCCAGGGGGCACCGAATGAGCAGTTCTTC. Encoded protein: CASSKGQGAPNEQFF.

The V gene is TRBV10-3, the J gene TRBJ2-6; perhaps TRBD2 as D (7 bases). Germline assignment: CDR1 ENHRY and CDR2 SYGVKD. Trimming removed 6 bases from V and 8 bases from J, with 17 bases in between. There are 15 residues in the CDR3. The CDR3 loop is CAISAGEGVSNVLTF. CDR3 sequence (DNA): TGTGCCATCAGCGCGGGGGAGGGGGTTTCCAACGTCCTGACTTTC.

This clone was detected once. CDR3 sequence: CASSLGSGLFYEQYF. Here the CDR3 DNA reads TGTGCCAGCAGCTTAGGTAGCGGGTTGTTCTACGAGCAGTACTTC. The V and J genes are TRBV7-6 and TRBJ2-7; 7 bases are a match to TRBD2. Looked up from germline, CDR1 is SGHVS and CDR2 is FNYEAQ. Trimming cost V 1 base and J 3 bases; bases outside gene matches: 6. CDR3 size: 15 residues.

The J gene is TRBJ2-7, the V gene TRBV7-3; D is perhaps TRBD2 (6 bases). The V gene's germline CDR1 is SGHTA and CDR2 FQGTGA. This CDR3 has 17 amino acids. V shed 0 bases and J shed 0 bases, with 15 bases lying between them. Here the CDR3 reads CASSLTFPSRGSYEQYF. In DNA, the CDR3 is TGTGCCAGCAGCTTAACGTTTCCATCGCGGGGCTCCTACGAGCAGTACTTC.

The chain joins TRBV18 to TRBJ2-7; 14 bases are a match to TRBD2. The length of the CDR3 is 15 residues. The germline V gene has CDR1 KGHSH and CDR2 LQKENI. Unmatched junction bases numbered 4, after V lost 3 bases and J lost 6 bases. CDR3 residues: CASSPTTSGRVEQYF. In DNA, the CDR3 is TGTGCCAGCTCACCTACGACTAGCGGGAGGGTCGAGCAGTACTTC.

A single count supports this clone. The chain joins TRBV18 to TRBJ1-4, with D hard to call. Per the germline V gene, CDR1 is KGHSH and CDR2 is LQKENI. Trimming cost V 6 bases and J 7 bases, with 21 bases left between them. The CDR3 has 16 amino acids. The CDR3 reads CASSQTTPGGGEKLFF. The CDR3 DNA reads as TGTGCCAGCTCCCAAACCACTCCGGGTGGCGGTGAAAAACTGTTTTTT.

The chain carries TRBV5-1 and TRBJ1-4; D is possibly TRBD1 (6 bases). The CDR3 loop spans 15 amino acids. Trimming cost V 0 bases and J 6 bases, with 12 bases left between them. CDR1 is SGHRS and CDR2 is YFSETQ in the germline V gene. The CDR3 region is CASSLAGTPDEKLFF. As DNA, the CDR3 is TGCGCCAGCAGCTTGGCCGGGACACCGGATGAAAAACTGTTTTTT.

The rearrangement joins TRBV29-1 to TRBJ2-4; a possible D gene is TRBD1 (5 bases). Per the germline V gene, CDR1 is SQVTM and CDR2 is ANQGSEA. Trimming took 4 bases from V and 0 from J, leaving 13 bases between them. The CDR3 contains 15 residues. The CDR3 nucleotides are TGCAGCGTTGCCCCAGGGCTCCTAGCCAAAAACATTCAGTACTTC. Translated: CSVAPGLLAKNIQYF. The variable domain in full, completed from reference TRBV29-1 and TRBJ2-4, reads SAVISQKPSRDICQRGTSLTIQCQVDSQVTMMFWYRQQPGQSLTLIATANQGSEATYESGFVIDKFPISRPNLTFSTLTVSNMSPEDSSIYLCSVAPGLLAKNIQYFGAGTRLSVL.

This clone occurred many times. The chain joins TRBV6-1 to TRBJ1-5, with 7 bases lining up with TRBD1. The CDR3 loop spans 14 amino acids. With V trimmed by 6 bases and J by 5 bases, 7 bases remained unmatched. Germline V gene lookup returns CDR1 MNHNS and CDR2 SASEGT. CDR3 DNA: TGTGCCAGCAGGAGCACAGGGGCCCATCAGCCCCAGCATTTT. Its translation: CASRSTGAHQPQHF.

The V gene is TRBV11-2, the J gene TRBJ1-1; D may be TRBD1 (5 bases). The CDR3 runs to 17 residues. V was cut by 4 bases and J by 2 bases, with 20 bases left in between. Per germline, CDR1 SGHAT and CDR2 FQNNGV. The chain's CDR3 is CASSSKFPTEINTEAFF. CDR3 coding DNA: TGTGCCAGCAGCTCTAAGTTCCCGACAGAGATCAACACTGAAGCTTTCTTT. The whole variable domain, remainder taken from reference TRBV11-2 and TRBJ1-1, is EAGVAQSPRYKIIEKRQSVAFWCNPISGHATLYWYQQILGQGPKLLIQFQNNGVVDDSQLPKDRFSAERLKGVDSTLKIQPAKLEDSAVYLCASSSKFPTEINTEAFFGQGTRLTVV.

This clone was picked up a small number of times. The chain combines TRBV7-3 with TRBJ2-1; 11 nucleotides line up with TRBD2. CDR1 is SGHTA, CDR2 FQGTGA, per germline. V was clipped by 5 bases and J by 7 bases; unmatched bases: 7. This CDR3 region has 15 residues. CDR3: CASSQTLAGGNEQFF. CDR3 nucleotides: TGTGCCAGCAGCCAAACCCTAGCGGGAGGAAATGAGCAGTTCTTC.

CDR3 nucleotides: TGCGCCAGCAGCCAAGGGGGTAGCTCCTACAATGAGCAGTTCTTC. It translates to CASSQGGSSYNEQFF. The chain carries TRBV4-1 and TRBJ2-1, with D hard to call. This CDR3 is 15 amino acids long. The germline V and J ends were trimmed by 1 base and 0 bases, with 7 bases remaining between them. Germline V gene lookup returns CDR1 MGHRA and CDR2 YSYEKL.

This chain's CDR3 is CASSEQVNYEQYF. The CDR3 DNA reads as TGTGCCAGCAGTGAACAGGTAAACTACGAGCAGTACTTC. The V call is TRBV2, the J call TRBJ2-7; no reliable D call. Trimming left V 2 bases short and J 3 bases short, with 8 bases between. The CDR3 contains 13 residues. The germline CDR1 and CDR2 sequences are SNHLY and FYNNEI.

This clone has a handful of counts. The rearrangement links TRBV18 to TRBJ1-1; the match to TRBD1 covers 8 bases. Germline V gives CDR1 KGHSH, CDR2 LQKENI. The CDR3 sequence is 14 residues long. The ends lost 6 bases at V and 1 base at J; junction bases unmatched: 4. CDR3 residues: CASSGQGENTEAFF. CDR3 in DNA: TGTGCCAGCTCCGGACAGGGTGAGAACACTGAAGCTTTCTTT.

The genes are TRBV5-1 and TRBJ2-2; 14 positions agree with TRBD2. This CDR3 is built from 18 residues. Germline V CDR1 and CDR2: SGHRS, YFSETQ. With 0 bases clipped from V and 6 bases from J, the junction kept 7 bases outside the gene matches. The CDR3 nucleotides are TGCGCCAGCAGCTTGGCCGGACTAGCGGGAGGAAAAGCCGGGGAGCTGTTTTTT. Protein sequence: CASSLAGLAGGKAGELFF.

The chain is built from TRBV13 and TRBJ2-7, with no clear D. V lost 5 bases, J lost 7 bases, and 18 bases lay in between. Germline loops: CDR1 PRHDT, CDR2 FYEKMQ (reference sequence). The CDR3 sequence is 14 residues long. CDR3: CASSKDTNGWEQYF. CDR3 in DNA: TGTGCCAGCAGCAAAGACACAAACGGCTGGGAGCAGTACTTC.

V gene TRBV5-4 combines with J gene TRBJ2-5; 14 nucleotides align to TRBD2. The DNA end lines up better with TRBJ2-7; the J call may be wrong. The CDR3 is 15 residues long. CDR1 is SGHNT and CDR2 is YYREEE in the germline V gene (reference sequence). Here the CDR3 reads CASSPGLAGVHEQYF. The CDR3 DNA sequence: TGTGCCAGCAGCCCGGGACTAGCGGGAGTTCACGAGCAGTACTTC.

The CDR3 here is CSGSRDLRSQETQYF. In DNA, the CDR3 is TGCAGCGGGAGCCGGGACCTACGGAGCCAAGAGACCCAGTACTTC. The chain couples TRBV29-1 to TRBJ2-5, with D perhaps being TRBD1 or TRBD2 (5 bases each). The V gene's germline CDR1 is SQVTM and CDR2 ANQGSEA. With 7 bases removed from V and 1 base from J, the gap between germline ends came to 19 bases. There are 15 residues in the CDR3.

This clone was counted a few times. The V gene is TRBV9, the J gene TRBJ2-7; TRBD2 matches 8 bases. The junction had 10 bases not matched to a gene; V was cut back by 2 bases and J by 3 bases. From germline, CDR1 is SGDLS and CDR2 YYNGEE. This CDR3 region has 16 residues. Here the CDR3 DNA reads TGTGCCAGCAGCGTTCCATGTGGCGGGAGGCTCTACGAGCAGTACTTC. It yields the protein CASSVPCGGRLYEQYF.